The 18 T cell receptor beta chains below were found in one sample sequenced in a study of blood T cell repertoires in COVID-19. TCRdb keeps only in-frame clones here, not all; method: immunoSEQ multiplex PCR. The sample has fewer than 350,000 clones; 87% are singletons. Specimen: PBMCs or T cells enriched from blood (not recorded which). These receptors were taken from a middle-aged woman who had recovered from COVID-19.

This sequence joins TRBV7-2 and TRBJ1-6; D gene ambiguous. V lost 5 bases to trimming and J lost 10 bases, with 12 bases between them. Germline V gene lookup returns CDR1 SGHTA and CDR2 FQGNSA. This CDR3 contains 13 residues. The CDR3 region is CASSLTSSSPLHF. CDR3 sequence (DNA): TGTGCCAGCAGCCTTACTAGTTCGTCACCCCTCCACTTT.

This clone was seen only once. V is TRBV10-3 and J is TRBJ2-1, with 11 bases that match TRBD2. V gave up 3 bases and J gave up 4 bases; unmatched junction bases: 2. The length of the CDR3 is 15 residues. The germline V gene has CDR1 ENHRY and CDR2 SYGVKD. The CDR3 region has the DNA TGTGCCATCAGTGAAACTAGCGGGGGATACAATGAGCAGTTCTTC. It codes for CAISETSGGYNEQFF.

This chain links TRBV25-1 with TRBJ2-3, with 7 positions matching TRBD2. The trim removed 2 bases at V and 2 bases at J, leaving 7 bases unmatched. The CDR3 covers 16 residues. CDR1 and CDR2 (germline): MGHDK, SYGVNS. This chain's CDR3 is CASSEGSGGTTDTQYF. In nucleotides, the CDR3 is TGTGCCAGCAGTGAAGGGTCGGGGGGTACCACAGATACGCAGTATTTT.

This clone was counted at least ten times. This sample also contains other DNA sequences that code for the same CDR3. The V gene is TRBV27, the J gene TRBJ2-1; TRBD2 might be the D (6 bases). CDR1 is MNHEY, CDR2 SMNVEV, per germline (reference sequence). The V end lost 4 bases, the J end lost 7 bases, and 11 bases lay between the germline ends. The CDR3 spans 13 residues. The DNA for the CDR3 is TGTGCCAGCAGTTCCGGGAGCTATAATGAGCAGTTCTTC. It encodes CASSSGSYNEQFF.

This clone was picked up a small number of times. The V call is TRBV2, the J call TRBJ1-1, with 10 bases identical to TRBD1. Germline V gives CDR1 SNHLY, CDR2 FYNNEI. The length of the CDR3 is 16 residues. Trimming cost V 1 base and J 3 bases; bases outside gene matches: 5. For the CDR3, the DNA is TGTGCCAGCAGTGAAGGATTGACAGGGGGCCACACTGAAGCTTTCTTT. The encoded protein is CASSEGLTGGHTEAFF.

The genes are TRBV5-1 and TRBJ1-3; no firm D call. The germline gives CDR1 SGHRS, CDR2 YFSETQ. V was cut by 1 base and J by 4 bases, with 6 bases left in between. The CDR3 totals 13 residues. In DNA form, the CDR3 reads TGCGCCAGCAGCTTGTTTTCAGGAAACACCATATATTTT. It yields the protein CASSLFSGNTIYF.

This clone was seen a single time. DNA for the CDR3: TGTGCCAGCAGTTTATATTCACGGGGAGGGGCGTTTGGTGGCTACACCTTC. Its translation is CASSLYSRGGAFGGYTF. The rearrangement links TRBV28 to TRBJ1-2; tentative D call: TRBD1 (5 bases). The ends were cut back, 1 base at V and 7 bases at J, with 22 bases in the middle. CDR3 length equals 17 residues. Per the germline V gene, CDR1 is MDHEN and CDR2 is SYDVKM.

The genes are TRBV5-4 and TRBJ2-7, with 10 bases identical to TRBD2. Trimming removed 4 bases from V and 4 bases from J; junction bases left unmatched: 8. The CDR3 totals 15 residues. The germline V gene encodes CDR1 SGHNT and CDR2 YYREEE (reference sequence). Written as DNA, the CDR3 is TGTGCCAGCAGCAGATCTAGCGGGAGCCTGTACGAGCAGTACTTC. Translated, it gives CASSRSSGSLYEQYF.

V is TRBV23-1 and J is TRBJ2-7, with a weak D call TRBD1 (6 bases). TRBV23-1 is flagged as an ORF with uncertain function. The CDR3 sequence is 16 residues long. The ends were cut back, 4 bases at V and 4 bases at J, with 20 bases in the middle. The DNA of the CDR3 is TGCGCCAGCAGTCCGGATAGCTTCCCTCAGGGGTACGAGCAGTACTTC. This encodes CASSPDSFPQGYEQYF.

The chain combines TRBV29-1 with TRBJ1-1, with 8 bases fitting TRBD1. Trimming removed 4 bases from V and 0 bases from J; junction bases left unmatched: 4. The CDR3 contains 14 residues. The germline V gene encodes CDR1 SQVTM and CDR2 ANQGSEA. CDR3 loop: CSVAGQAMNTEAFF. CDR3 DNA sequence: TGCAGCGTTGCGGGACAGGCTATGAACACTGAAGCTTTCTTT.

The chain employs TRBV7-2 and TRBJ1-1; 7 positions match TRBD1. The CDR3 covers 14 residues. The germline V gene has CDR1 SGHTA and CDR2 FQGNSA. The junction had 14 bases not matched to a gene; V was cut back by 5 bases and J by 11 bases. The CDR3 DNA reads TGTGCCAGCAGCCTGCAGGGACAGATCGGAAGTGCTTTCTTT. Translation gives CASSLQGQIGSAFF.

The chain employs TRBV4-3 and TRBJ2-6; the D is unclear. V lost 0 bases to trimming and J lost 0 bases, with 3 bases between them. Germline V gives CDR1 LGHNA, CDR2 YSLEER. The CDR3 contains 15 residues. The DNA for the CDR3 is TGCGCCAGCAGCCAAGACGGCTCTGGGGCCAACGTCCTGACTTTC. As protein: CASSQDGSGANVLTF.

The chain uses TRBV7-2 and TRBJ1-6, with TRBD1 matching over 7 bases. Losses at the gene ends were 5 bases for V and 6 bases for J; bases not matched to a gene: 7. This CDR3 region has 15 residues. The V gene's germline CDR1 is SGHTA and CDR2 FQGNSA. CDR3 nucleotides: TGTGCCAGCAGCACGGACAGGCCGGGTAATTCACCCCTCCACTTT. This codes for CASSTDRPGNSPLHF.

In DNA, the CDR3 is TGTGCCAGCTTGCCAGAGGGGGGGACTAGCACAGATACGCAGTATTTT. Residues: CASLPEGGTSTDTQYF. The chain employs TRBV3-1 (or the pseudogene TRBV3-2) and TRBJ2-3; possibly TRBD2 for D (7 bases). V was clipped by 8 bases and J by 0 bases, with 18 bases between them. CDR3 length: 16 residues. The V gene's germline CDR1 is LGHDT and CDR2 YNNKEL (reference sequence).

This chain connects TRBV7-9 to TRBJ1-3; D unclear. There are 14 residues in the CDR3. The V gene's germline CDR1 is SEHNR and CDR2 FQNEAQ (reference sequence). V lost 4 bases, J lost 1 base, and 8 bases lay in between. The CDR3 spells CASSSDVSGNTIYF. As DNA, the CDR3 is TGTGCCAGCAGCTCAGATGTTTCTGGAAACACCATATATTTT.

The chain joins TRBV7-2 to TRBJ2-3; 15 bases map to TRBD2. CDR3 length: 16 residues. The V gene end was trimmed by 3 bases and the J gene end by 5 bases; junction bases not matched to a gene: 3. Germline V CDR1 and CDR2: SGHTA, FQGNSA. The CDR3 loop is CASSLGLAGGRDTQYF. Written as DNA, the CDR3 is TGTGCCAGCAGCTTGGGACTAGCGGGAGGACGAGATACGCAGTATTTT.

CDR3 sequence reads: CASSSPDRDRKNIQYF. As DNA, the CDR3 is TGTGCCAGCAGCTCACCCGACAGGGATCGCAAAAACATTCAGTACTTC. The chain uses TRBV7-9 and TRBJ2-4; 7 bases are a match to TRBD1. Germline V CDR1 and CDR2: SEHNR, FQNEAQ (reference sequence). The CDR3 length is 16 residues. The V gene end was trimmed by 4 bases and the J gene end by 3 bases; junction bases not matched to a gene: 9.

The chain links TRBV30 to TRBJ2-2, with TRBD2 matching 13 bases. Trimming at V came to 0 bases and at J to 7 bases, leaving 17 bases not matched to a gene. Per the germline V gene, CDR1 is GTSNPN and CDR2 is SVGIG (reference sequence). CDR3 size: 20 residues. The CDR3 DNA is TGTGCCTGGAGTGTACGTGGGGGTACTAGCGGGAGGGCCTTCGGCGGGGAGCTGTTTTTT. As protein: CAWSVRGGTSGRAFGGELFF.